The 29 T cell receptor beta chains listed next were all sequenced from one sample in a study of cytomegalovirus exposure and HLA in healthy donors. Use of 60 Vbeta and 13 Jbeta primers characterized the PCR. Sequencing used immunoSEQ multiplex PCR; TCRdb keeps in-frame clones, though not all of them. The sample holds a few hundred thousand clones, 65% to 85% seen once. Material for sequencing was PBMCs. Receptors originate from a man aged 25 to 45 in good health and CMV-seronegative.

Only a few counts were recorded for this clone. At the DNA level, this CDR3 is encoded by other sequences in the same sample as well. The chain combines TRBV7-3 with TRBJ2-5; 7 bases are shared with TRBD2. The junction had 0 bases not matched to a gene; V was cut back by 0 bases and J by 2 bases. Germline CDR1 is SGHTA and CDR2 is FQGTGA. This CDR3 spans 14 amino acids. CDR3 in DNA: TGTGCCAGCAGCTTAACGGGGGGGCAAGAGACCCAGTACTTC. It translates to CASSLTGGQETQYF.

The chain couples TRBV7-9 to TRBJ1-1, with TRBD1 identical over 8 bases. CDR1 and CDR2 from the germline V gene are SEHNR and FQNEAQ (reference sequence). V shed 4 bases, J shed 1 base, and the junction held 14 bases outside the gene matches. This CDR3 has 18 residues. In DNA, the CDR3 is TGTGCCAGCAGCTCCCGCCACCCCAGGGGGCGGGGGAACACTGAAGCTTTCTTT. It specifies CASSSRHPRGRGNTEAFF.

This clone was seen more than once but under ten times. The chain carries TRBV18 and TRBJ2-5; D is perhaps TRBD1 (5 bases). The CDR3 contains 15 residues. The germline gives CDR1 KGHSH, CDR2 LQKENI. The V end was cut by 4 bases, the J end by 0 bases, with 12 bases between. CDR3 sequence: CASSLPLRDQETQYF. The CDR3 DNA is TGTGCCAGCTCACTACCGCTCAGGGACCAAGAGACCCAGTACTTC.

V is TRBV19 and J is TRBJ1-2; 9 nucleotides agree with TRBD1. Germline CDR1 is LNHDA and CDR2 is SQIVND (reference sequence). This CDR3 comprises 17 residues. V shed 5 bases, J shed 2 bases, and the junction held 12 bases outside the gene matches. CDR3 DNA sequence: TGTGCCAGTAGTCGAACGGAGGGTGGACAGGGGAACTATGGCTACACCTTC. Its translation is CASSRTEGGQGNYGYTF.

The chain combines TRBV6-6 with TRBJ2-4, with a possible D match to TRBD2 (6 bases). CDR1 is MNHNY, CDR2 SVGAGI, per germline (reference sequence). V lost 7 bases, J lost 7 bases, and 23 bases lay in between. This CDR3 has 16 amino acids. CDR3 bases: TGTGCCAGCACCGTGACCGGGACTCCAGGCGGGAACATTCAGTACTTC. Translating gives CASTVTGTPGGNIQYF.

The V and J genes are TRBV14 and TRBJ2-3, with a weak D call TRBD2 (6 bases). Germline V gene sequence: CDR1 SGHDN, CDR2 FVKESK. The V end was cut by 4 bases, the J end by 8 bases, with 7 bases between. The CDR3 contains 11 residues. The CDR3 DNA follows: TGTGCCAGCAGCCCGGGGGTTACGCAGTATTTT. Amino acids: CASSPGVTQYF.

The count of this clone is one. The rearrangement uses TRBV6-5 and TRBJ2-7, with D tentatively TRBD1 (6 bases). This CDR3 spans 14 amino acids. Germline V gives CDR1 MNHEY, CDR2 SVGAGI. V shed 0 bases and J shed 1 base, with 7 bases lying between them. CDR3 DNA sequence: TGTGCCAGCAGTTACTCGGACAGTTCCTACGAGCAGTACTTC. Its translation is CASSYSDSSYEQYF.

V and J are TRBV11-3 and TRBJ1-5; no definite D call. Germline V gene sequence: CDR1 SGHNT, CDR2 YENEEA. The CDR3 is made up of 15 amino acids. V was trimmed by 2 bases and J by 1 base, leaving 9 bases between them. The DNA for the CDR3 is TGTGCCAGCAGCTTACCCTACCCGAGCAATCAGCCCCAGCATTTT. As protein: CASSLPYPSNQPQHF.

V gene TRBV5-6 combines with J gene TRBJ2-7; 8 bases line up with TRBD1. CDR1 and CDR2 (germline): SGHDT, YYEEEE. This CDR3 comprises 15 residues. With 2 bases clipped from V and 4 bases from J, the junction kept 8 bases outside the gene matches. The CDR3: CASSFLAGGGYEQYF. CDR3 bases: TGTGCCAGCAGCTTTTTGGCAGGGGGCGGGTACGAGCAGTACTTC.

The CDR3 nucleotides read TGCGCCAGCAGCTCTGGGACAGGGCTTAATGAAAAACTGTTTTTT. This translates into CASSSGTGLNEKLFF. The chain is built from TRBV5-1 and TRBJ1-4; 9 bases line up with TRBD1. Germline-derived CDR1 and CDR2 are SGHRS and YFSETQ. The CDR3 is 15 residues long. The trim removed 3 bases at V and 4 bases at J, leaving 4 bases unmatched.

The chain combines TRBV5-5 with TRBJ1-3; D unclear. In germline, CDR1 is SGHKS, CDR2 YYEKEE (reference sequence). V lost 3 bases to trimming and J lost 0 bases, with 7 bases between them. This CDR3 is 14 amino acids long. The CDR3 coding sequence is TGTGCCAGCAGCTCGGGAGTCTCTGGAAACACCATATATTTT. This translates into CASSSGVSGNTIYF.

The chain carries TRBV4-1 and TRBJ2-4; unclear D gene. Looked up from germline, CDR1 is MGHRA and CDR2 is YSYEKL. The germline V and J ends were trimmed by 3 bases and 0 bases, with 15 bases remaining between them. This CDR3 has 17 residues. The CDR3 loop is CASSHPVPSPAKNIQYF. The CDR3, as DNA: TGCGCCAGCAGCCATCCGGTCCCCTCGCCAGCCAAAAACATTCAGTACTTC.

The chain employs TRBV6-5 and TRBJ1-1; 11 bases match TRBD1. J lost 7 bases, V lost 2 bases, and 0 bases had no gene match. Looked up from germline, CDR1 is MNHEY and CDR2 is SVGAGI. The CDR3 totals 13 residues. The CDR3 DNA follows: TGTGCCAGCAGTTACGGGACAGGGGGTGAAGCTTTCTTT. This gives the protein CASSYGTGGEAFF.

The rearrangement joins TRBV14 to TRBJ2-7; TRBD2 might be the D (6 bases). The CDR3 runs to 14 residues. Trimming took off 2 bases at V and 3 bases at J, with 11 bases between the two ends. Germline loops: CDR1 SGHDN, CDR2 FVKESK. The CDR3 reads CASSQTWGVYEQYF. CDR3 nucleotides: TGTGCCAGCAGCCAAACCTGGGGGGTCTACGAGCAGTACTTC.

This clone was detected once. This chain connects TRBV5-1 to TRBJ1-6; TRBD1 matches at 7 bases. The CDR3 is made up of 17 amino acids. Trimming removed 4 bases from V and 4 bases from J; junction bases left unmatched: 11. Per the germline V gene, CDR1 is SGHRS and CDR2 is YFSETQ. The CDR3 spells CASSGGRDSPYNSPLHF. The CDR3 bases are TGCGCCAGCAGCGGCGGCCGGGACAGCCCTTATAATTCACCCCTCCACTTT.

The chain joins TRBV2 to TRBJ1-2; TRBD1 is a possible D gene (6 bases). The ends were cut back, 5 bases at V and 7 bases at J, with 17 bases in the middle. The CDR3 has 14 amino acids. CDR1 SNHLY and CDR2 FYNNEI come from the germline V gene. CDR3 coding DNA: TGTGCCAGCAGTCTCGCAGGGGTAACCGCTGGCTACACCTTC. Encoded protein: CASSLAGVTAGYTF.

About this clone itself: The junction departs from the called germline gene at one end, perhaps through a read error. The CDR3 DNA is TGTGCCAGCAGGGAAGCTGGCGGCTACGAGCAGTACTTC. Its translation: CASREAGGYEQYF. The V call is TRBV2, the J call TRBJ2-7, with no clear D. This CDR3 has 13 amino acids. CDR1 and CDR2 (germline): SNHLY, FYNNEI.

J is TRBJ2-3 and V is TRBV28, with D perhaps matching TRBD1 (6 bases). CDR3 length: 13 amino acids. CDR1 and CDR2 from the germline V gene are MDHEN and SYDVKM. Trimming pared 4 bases from V and 3 bases from J, leaving 8 bases between. Here the CDR3 reads CASSSGETDTQYF. CDR3 DNA sequence: TGTGCCAGCAGTTCAGGGGAGACAGATACGCAGTATTTT.

There are a few counts of this clone. The chain employs TRBV9 and TRBJ1-3, with a weak D call TRBD1 (6 bases). Germline lookup yields CDR1 SGDLS and CDR2 YYNGEE. V lost 2 bases to trimming and J lost 4 bases, with 7 bases between them. This CDR3 has 13 amino acids. CDR3 sequence reads: CASSVQGGNTIYF. The DNA of the CDR3 is TGTGCCAGCAGCGTCCAGGGGGGAAACACCATATATTTT.

This clone was detected only once. V is TRBV10-3 and J is TRBJ1-5; D call uncertain. This CDR3 is built from 13 residues. Trimming removed 5 bases at V and 3 bases at J, with 8 bases between. Germline V lookup: CDR1 ENHRY, CDR2 SYGVKD. The DNA of the CDR3 is TGTGCCATCAGTCCACAGAACAATCAGCCCCAGCATTTT. Its translation: CAISPQNNQPQHF.

The V call is TRBV4-2, the J call TRBJ2-7; D is possibly TRBD2 (6 bases). Trimming shortened V by 0 bases and J by 5 bases, and 20 bases separated the two germline ends. This CDR3 has 17 residues. The V gene's germline CDR1 is LGHNA and CDR2 YNFKEQ. The CDR3 DNA sequence: TGTGCCAGCAGCCAAGATATCATTAGCGGAACGGCCAACGAGCAGTACTTC. Its protein is CASSQDIISGTANEQYF.

The chain carries TRBV10-3 and TRBJ1-1; no clear D. The CDR3 totals 15 residues. The V gene lost 0 bases and the J gene lost 10 bases, with 18 bases spanning the gap. Germline CDR1 and CDR2: ENHRY and SYGVKD. In nucleotides, the CDR3 is TGTGCCATCAGTGAGTCGAAGTGGAGGGAAATGGGAGCTTTCTTT. Protein sequence: CAISESKWREMGAFF.

This clone has only one observation. The chain couples TRBV6-5 to TRBJ1-1; 8 bases are shared with TRBD1. Trimming removed 2 bases from V and 3 bases from J; junction bases left unmatched: 5. The CDR3 is 15 residues long. Germline assignment: CDR1 MNHEY and CDR2 SVGAGI. For the CDR3, the DNA is TGTGCCAGCAGTTACCTGGGACAGGCCTACACTGAAGCTTTCTTT. Its protein product is CASSYLGQAYTEAFF.

V gene TRBV27 combines with J gene TRBJ1-4; D unresolved. Between the trimmed V and J ends, which lost 2 bases and 7 bases, there was a span of 14 bases. This CDR3 has 15 residues. Per the germline V gene, CDR1 is MNHEY and CDR2 is SMNVEV (reference sequence). The CDR3 coding sequence is TGTGCCAGCAGTTTAGGCAGGTGGGGAGGTGAAAAACTGTTTTTT. This translates into CASSLGRWGGEKLFF.

The chain joins TRBV7-8 to TRBJ1-3; D is possibly TRBD1 (6 bases). Germline V gene lookup returns CDR1 SGHVS and CDR2 FQNEAQ. The CDR3 sequence is 13 residues long. Trimming pared 4 bases from V and 2 bases from J, leaving 6 bases between. This CDR3 is CASSSGAGNTIYF. Written as DNA, the CDR3 is TGTGCCAGCAGCTCAGGGGCTGGAAACACCATATATTTT. Full variable domain (rest looked up from reference TRBV7-8 and TRBJ1-3): GAGVSQSPRYKVAKRGQDVALRCDPISGHVSLFWYQQALGQGPEFLTYFQNEAQLDKSGLPSDRFFAERPEGSVSTLKIQRTQQEDSAVYLCASSSGAGNTIYFGEGSWLTVV.

J is TRBJ2-4 and V is TRBV18, with a weak D call TRBD2 (6 bases). The length of the CDR3 is 15 residues. V was pared by 1 base and J by 8 bases, with 15 bases between. Germline loops: CDR1 KGHSH, CDR2 LQKENI. The CDR3 DNA follows: TGTGCCAGCTCACCACGGGACTCCCAAGGAGACATTCAGTACTTC. This sequence encodes CASSPRDSQGDIQYF.

This chain links TRBV19 with TRBJ1-5; the D is unclear. V lost 7 bases, J lost 0 bases, and 10 bases lay in between. The V gene's germline CDR1 is LNHDA and CDR2 SQIVND (reference sequence). This CDR3 region has 14 residues. The CDR3 loop reads CASNTGYSNQPQHF. The DNA for the CDR3 is TGTGCCAGTAATACGGGGTATAGCAATCAGCCCCAGCATTTT. The variable domain in full, with the rest retrieved from reference TRBV19 and TRBJ1-5, is DGGITQSPKYLFRKEGQNVTLSCEQNLNHDAMYWYRQDPGQGLRLIYYSQIVNDFQKGDIAEGYSVSREKKESFPLTVTSAQKNPTAFYLCASNTGYSNQPQHFGDGTRLSIL.

This sequence joins TRBV7-9 and TRBJ2-7; the match to TRBD1 covers 11 bases. The CDR3 spans 14 residues. Germline trimming cut 3 bases from V and 6 bases from J; bases unmatched to any gene: 4. Germline V gives CDR1 SEHNR, CDR2 FQNEAQ (reference sequence). In nucleotides, the CDR3 is TGTGCCAGCAGCTTGGGACAGGGGGTGTCCGAGCAGTACTTC. This encodes CASSLGQGVSEQYF.

CDR3 DNA: TGTGCCAGTAGTATAGACCGGGGTCCTAATCAGCCCCAGCATTTT. Its protein is CASSIDRGPNQPQHF. V gene TRBV19 combines with J gene TRBJ1-5; D is ambiguous. Trimming shortened V by 0 bases and J by 4 bases, and 10 bases separated the two germline ends. CDR1 and CDR2 from the germline V gene are LNHDA and SQIVND (reference sequence). This CDR3 has 15 residues.